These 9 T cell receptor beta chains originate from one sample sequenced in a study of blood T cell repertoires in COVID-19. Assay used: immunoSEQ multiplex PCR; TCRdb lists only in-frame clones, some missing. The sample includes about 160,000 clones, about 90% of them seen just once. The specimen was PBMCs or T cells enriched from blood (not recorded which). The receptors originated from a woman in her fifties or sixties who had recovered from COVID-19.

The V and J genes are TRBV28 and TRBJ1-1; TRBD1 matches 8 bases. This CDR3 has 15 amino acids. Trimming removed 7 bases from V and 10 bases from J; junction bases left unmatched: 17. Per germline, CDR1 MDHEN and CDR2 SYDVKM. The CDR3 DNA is TGTGCCAGCAAGCTGACAGGGGAGGCTACTGGGGGAGCTTTCTTT. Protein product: CASKLTGEATGGAFF.

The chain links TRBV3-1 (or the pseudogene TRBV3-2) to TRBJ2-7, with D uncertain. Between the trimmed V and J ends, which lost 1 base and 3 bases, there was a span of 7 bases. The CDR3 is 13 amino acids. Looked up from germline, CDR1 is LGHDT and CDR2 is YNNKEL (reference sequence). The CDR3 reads CASSQGHSYEQYF. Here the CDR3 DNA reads TGTGCCAGCAGCCAAGGCCACAGCTACGAGCAGTACTTC.

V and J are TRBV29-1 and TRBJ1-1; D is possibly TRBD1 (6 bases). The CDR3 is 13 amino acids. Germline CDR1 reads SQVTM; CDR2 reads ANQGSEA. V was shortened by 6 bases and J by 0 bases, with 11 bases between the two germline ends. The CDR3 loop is CSVRQALNTEAFF. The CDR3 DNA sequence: TGCAGCGTAAGACAGGCTTTGAACACTGAAGCTTTCTTT.

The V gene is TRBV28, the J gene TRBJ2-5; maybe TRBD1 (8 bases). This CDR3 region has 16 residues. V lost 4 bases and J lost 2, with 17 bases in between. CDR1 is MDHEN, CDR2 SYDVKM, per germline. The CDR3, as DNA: TGTGCCAGCAGTTGGTACAGGGGGGGAACACAAGAGACCCAGTACTTC. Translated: CASSWYRGGTQETQYF.

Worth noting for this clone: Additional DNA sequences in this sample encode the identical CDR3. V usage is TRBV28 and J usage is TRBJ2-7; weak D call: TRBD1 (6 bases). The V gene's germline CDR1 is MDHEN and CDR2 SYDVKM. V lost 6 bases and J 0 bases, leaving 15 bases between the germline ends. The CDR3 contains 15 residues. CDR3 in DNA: TGTGCCAGCAGATTCCCAGGGGCCGGCTCCTACGAGCAGTACTTC. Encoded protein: CASRFPGAGSYEQYF.

The CDR3 protein is CATQAGGLGYTF. In DNA, the CDR3 is TGTGCCACCCAGGCCGGGGGGCTCGGCTACACCTTC. V and J are TRBV19 and TRBJ1-2; D possibly corresponds to TRBD1 (6 bases). V was trimmed by 10 bases and J by 8 bases, leaving 17 bases between them. CDR1 and CDR2 (germline): LNHDA, SQIVND (reference sequence). The CDR3 loop spans 12 amino acids.

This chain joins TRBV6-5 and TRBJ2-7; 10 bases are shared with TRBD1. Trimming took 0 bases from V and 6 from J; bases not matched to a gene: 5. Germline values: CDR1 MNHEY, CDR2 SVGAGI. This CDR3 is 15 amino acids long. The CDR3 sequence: CASSYSRQGAFEQYF. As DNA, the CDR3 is TGTGCCAGCAGTTACTCGAGACAGGGGGCTTTCGAGCAGTACTTC.

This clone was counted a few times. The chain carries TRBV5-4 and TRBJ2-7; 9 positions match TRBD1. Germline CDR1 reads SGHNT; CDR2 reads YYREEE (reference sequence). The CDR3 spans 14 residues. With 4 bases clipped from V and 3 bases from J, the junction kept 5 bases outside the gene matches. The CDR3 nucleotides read TGTGCCAGCAGCCCGGGACAGGGATTCTACGAGCAGTACTTC. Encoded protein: CASSPGQGFYEQYF.

CDR3 in amino acids: CASSPLGQPGNTIYF. DNA for the CDR3: TGTGCCAGCAGTCCACTCGGACAGCCTGGAAACACCATATATTTT. The chain combines TRBV27 with TRBJ1-3, with D maybe TRBD1 (6 bases). CDR3 length equals 15 residues. The germline V gene has CDR1 MNHEY and CDR2 SMNVEV (reference sequence). Trimming stripped 5 bases from V and 2 bases from J, with 13 bases between.